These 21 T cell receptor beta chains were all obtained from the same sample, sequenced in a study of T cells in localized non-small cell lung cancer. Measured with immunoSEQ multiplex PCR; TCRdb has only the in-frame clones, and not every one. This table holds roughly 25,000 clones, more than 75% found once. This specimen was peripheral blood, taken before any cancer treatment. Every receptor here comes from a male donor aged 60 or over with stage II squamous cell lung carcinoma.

The CDR3 here is CASSPPGSGANVLTF. CDR3 in DNA: TGCGCCAGCAGCCCCCCAGGCTCTGGGGCCAACGTCCTGACTTTC. This rearrangement joins TRBV5-1 to TRBJ2-6; D unclear. Trimming stripped 4 bases from V and 0 bases from J, with 8 bases between. The CDR3 sequence is 15 residues long. Per the germline V gene, CDR1 is SGHRS and CDR2 is YFSETQ. The whole variable domain, remainder taken from reference TRBV5-1 and TRBJ2-6, is KAGVTQTPRYLIKTRGQQVTLSCSPISGHRSVSWYQQTPGQGLQFLFEYFSETQRNKGNFPGRFSGRQFSNSRSEMNVSTLELGDSALYLCASSPPGSGANVLTFGAGSRLTVL.

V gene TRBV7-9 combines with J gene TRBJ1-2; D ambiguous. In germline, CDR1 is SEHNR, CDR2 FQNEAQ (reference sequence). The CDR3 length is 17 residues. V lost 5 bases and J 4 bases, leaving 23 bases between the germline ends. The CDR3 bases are TGTGCCAGCAGCCCCCCAGGTTCCCAAATCTCATTCTATGGCTACACCTTC. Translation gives CASSPPGSQISFYGYTF.

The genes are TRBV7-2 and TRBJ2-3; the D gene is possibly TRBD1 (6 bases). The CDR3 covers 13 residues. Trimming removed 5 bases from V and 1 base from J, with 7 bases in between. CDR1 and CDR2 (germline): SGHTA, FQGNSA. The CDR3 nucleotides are TGTGCCAGCAGCGCAGGGGGCACAGATACGCAGTATTTT. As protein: CASSAGGTDTQYF.

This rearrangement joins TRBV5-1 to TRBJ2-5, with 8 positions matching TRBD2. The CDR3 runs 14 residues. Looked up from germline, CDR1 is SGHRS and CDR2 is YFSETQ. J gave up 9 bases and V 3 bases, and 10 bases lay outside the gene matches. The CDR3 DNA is TGCGCCAGCAGCTCGGGGGGGCCGACGGCGGCCCAGTACTTC. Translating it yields CASSSGGPTAAQYF.

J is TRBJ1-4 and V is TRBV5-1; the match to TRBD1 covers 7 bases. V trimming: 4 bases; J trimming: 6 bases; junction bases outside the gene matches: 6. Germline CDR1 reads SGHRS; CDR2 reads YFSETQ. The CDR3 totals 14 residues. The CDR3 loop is CASSPSGTDEKLFF. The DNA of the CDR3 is TGCGCCAGCAGCCCTTCCGGGACAGATGAAAAACTGTTTTTT.

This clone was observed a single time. CDR3 in DNA: TGTGCCAGCAGCTTGACCAGTACGACCTACGAGCAGTACTTC. Amino acid sequence: CASSLTSTTYEQYF. The chain combines TRBV5-4 with TRBJ2-7; no clear D gene. The V end was cut by 1 base, the J end by 2 bases, with 10 bases between. Germline CDR1 SGHNT, CDR2 YYREEE (reference sequence). CDR3 length: 14 amino acids.

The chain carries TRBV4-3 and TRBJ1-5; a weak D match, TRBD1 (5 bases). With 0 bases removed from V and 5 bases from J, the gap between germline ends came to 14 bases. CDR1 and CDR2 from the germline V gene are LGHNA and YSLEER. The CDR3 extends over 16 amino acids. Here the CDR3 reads CASSQDRVGVDQPQHF. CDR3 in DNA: TGCGCCAGCAGCCAAGACAGGGTAGGGGTGGATCAGCCCCAGCATTTT.

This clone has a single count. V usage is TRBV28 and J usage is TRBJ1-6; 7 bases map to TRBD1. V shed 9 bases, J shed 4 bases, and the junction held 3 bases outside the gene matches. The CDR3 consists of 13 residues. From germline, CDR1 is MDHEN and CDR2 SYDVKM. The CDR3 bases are TGTGCCAGTTGGGACAGTTATAATTCACCCCTCCACTTT. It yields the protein CASWDSYNSPLHF.

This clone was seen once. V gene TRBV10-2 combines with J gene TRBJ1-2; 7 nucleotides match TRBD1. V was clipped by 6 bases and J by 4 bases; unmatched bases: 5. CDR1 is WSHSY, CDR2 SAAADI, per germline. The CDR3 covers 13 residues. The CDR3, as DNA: TGCGCCAGCAGGGAGGGGACAGCCTATGGCTACACCTTC. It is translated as CASREGTAYGYTF.

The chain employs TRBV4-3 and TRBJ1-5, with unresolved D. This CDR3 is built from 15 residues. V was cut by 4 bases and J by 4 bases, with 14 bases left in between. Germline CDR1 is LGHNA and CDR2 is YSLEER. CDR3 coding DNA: TGCGCCAGCAGCCTCGACGGTAACGAAAATCAGCCCCAGCATTTT. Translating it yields CASSLDGNENQPQHF.

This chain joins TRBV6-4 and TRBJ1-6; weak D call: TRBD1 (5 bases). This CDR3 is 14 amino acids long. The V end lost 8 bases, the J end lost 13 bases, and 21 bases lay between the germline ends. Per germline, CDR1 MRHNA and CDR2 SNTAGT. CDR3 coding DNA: TGTGCCAGCGGGAGTGGGGCACCCAATGGTCCCCTCCACTTT. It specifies CASGSGAPNGPLHF.

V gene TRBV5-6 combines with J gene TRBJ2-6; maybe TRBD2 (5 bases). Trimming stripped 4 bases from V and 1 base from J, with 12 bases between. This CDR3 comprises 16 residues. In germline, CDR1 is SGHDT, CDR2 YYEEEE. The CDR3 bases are TGTGCCAGCAGCCTTGGGGAGCTGTCTGGGGCCAACGTCCTGACTTTC. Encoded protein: CASSLGELSGANVLTF.

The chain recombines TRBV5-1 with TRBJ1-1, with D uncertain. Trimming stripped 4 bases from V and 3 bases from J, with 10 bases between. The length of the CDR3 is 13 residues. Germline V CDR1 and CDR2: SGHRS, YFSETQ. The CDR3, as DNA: TGCGCCAGCAGCGTCGATATTGACACTGAAGCTTTCTTT. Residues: CASSVDIDTEAFF. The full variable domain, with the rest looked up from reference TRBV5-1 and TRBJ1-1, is KAGVTQTPRYLIKTRGQQVTLSCSPISGHRSVSWYQQTPGQGLQFLFEYFSETQRNKGNFPGRFSGRQFSNSRSEMNVSTLELGDSALYLCASSVDIDTEAFFGQGTRLTVV.

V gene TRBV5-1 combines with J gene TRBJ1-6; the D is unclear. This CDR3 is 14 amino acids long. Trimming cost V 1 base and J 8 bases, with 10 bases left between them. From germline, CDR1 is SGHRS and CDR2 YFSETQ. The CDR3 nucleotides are TGCGCCAGCAGCTTGATCTTGAGGGATTCACCCCTCCACTTT. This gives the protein CASSLILRDSPLHF.

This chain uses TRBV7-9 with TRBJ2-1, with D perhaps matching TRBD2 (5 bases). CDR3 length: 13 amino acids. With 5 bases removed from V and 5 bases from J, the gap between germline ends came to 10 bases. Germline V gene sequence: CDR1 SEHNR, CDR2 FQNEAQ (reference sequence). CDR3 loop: CASSRGLNNEQFF. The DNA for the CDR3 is TGTGCCAGCAGCCGAGGGCTAAACAATGAGCAGTTCTTC.

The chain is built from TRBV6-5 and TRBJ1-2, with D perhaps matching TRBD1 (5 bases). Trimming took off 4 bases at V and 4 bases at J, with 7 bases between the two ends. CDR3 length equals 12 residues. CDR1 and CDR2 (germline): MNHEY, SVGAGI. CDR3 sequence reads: CASSSGSYGYTF. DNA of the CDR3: TGTGCCAGCAGTTCAGGGAGCTATGGCTACACCTTC.

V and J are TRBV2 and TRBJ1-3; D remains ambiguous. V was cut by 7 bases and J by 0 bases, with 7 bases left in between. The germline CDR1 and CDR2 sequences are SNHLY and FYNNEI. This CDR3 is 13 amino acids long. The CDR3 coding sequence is TGTGCCAGCAAAGAACGCTCTGGAAACACCATATATTTT. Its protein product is CASKERSGNTIYF.

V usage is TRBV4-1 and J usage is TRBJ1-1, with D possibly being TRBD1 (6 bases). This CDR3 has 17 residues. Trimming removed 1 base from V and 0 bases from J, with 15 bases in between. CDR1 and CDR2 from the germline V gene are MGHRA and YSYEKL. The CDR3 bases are TGCGCCAGCAGCCAAGTTTTGGGGGGGGGCCTGAACACTGAAGCTTTCTTT. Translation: CASSQVLGGGLNTEAFF.

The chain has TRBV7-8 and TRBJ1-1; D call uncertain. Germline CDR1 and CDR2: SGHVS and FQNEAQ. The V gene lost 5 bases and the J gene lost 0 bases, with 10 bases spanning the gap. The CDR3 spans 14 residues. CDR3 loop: CASSLGGVNTEAFF. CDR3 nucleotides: TGTGCCAGCAGCCTGGGTGGGGTGAACACTGAAGCTTTCTTT.

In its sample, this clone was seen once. This CDR3 is CAIESSGNTIYF. The DNA of the CDR3 is TGTGCCATCGAGAGCTCTGGAAACACCATATATTTT. The chain has TRBV28 and TRBJ1-3; D gene unclear. V shed 10 bases and J shed 0 bases, with 7 bases lying between them. CDR3 length: 12 residues. Germline V gives CDR1 MDHEN, CDR2 SYDVKM. Combining the CDR3 with reference TRBV28 and TRBJ1-3 gives the whole variable domain DVKVTQSSRYLVKRTGEKVFLECVQDMDHENMFWYRQDPGLGLRLIYFSYDVKMKEKGDIPEGYSVSREKKERFSLILESASTNQTSMYLCAIESSGNTIYFGEGSWLTVV.

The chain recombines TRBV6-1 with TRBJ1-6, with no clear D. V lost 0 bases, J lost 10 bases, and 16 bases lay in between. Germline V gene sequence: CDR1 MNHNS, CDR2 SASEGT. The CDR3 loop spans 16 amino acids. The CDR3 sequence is CASSEAAGSIGSPLHF. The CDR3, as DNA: TGTGCCAGCAGTGAAGCTGCAGGATCGATAGGGTCACCCCTCCACTTT.